This T cell receptor beta chain stems from a study of cytomegalovirus exposure and HLA in healthy donors. The CDR3 totals 15 residues. Between the trimmed V and J ends, which lost 6 bases and 3 bases, there was a span of 15 bases. The V gene's germline CDR1 is SNHLY and CDR2 FYNNEI. Findings of the study overall: A prior analysis recorded that most TCR beta V segments were productive about 87% or about 30% of the time.

It was with 60 Vbeta and 13 Jbeta primers that the PCR ran. Only in-frame clones appear in the TCRdb table, and some are missing; sequencing was by immunoSEQ multiplex PCR. The sample yields 150,000 or so clones, approximately 74% seen once. Regarding this clone: Its antigen is not identified.

This clonotype was obtained from a male donor in good health and CMV-seronegative. V gene TRBV2 combines with J gene TRBJ2-1, with D maybe TRBD2 (5 bases). Material: PBMCs. The CDR3 reads CASSMLPEGYNEQFF. The CDR3 nucleotides read TGTGCCAGCAGCATGTTGCCCGAGGGCTACAATGAGCAGTTCTTC. Full variable domain (missing parts from reference TRBV2 and TRBJ2-1): EPEVTQTPSHQVTQMGQEVILRCVPISNHLYFYWYRQILGQKVEFLVSFYNNEISEKSEIFDDQFSVERPDGSNFTLKIRSTKLEDSAMYFCASSMLPEGYNEQFFGPGTRLTVL.